A single sample gave rise to the 3 T cell receptor beta chains below, sequenced in a study of T cells after posttransplantation cyclophosphamide. Sequencing was performed with immunoSEQ multiplex PCR; in TCRdb, only in-frame clones are kept and a portion is missing. The table shows some 21,000 clones, with 95% to 99% occurring only once. What was sequenced was naive CD8+ T cells sorted from PBMCs. The source is a man aged 40-49 years in good health, CMV-negative, and a related stem cell transplant donor.

This clone was seen a single time. The chain uses TRBV19 and TRBJ2-7, with TRBD1 matching 8 bases. Germline loops: CDR1 LNHDA, CDR2 SQIVND (reference sequence). V was clipped by 6 bases and J by 6 bases; unmatched bases: 7. The CDR3 contains 13 residues. The CDR3 bases are TGTGCCAGTAGCCCTACAGGGGGAGGCGAGCAGTACTTC. Protein: CASSPTGGGEQYF. The full variable domain, completed using reference TRBV19 and TRBJ2-7, is DGGITQSPKYLFRKEGQNVTLSCEQNLNHDAMYWYRQDPGQGLRLIYYSQIVNDFQKGDIAEGYSVSREKKESFPLTVTSAQKNPTAFYLCASSPTGGGEQYFGPGTRLTVT.

This chain connects TRBV7-3 to TRBJ2-3; 7 nucleotides line up with TRBD2. V lost 3 bases to trimming and J lost 2 bases; unmatched junction nucleotides: 5. The CDR3 has 15 amino acids. Germline V gene data show CDR1 as SGHTA and CDR2 as FQGTGA. The CDR3 bases are TGTGCCAGCAGCTTCCTGGGGGGGGACACAGATACGCAGTATTTT. The encoded protein is CASSFLGGDTDTQYF.

The chain joins TRBV7-2 to TRBJ2-2; 7 nucleotides align to TRBD2. The germline gives CDR1 SGHTA, CDR2 FQGNSA. This CDR3 spans 16 amino acids. Trimming removed 5 bases from V and 1 base from J; junction bases left unmatched: 7. The CDR3 DNA is TGTGCCAGCAGCCGTTTTAAGCGGGAGAACACCGGGGAGCTGTTTTTT. Translating gives CASSRFKRENTGELFF.